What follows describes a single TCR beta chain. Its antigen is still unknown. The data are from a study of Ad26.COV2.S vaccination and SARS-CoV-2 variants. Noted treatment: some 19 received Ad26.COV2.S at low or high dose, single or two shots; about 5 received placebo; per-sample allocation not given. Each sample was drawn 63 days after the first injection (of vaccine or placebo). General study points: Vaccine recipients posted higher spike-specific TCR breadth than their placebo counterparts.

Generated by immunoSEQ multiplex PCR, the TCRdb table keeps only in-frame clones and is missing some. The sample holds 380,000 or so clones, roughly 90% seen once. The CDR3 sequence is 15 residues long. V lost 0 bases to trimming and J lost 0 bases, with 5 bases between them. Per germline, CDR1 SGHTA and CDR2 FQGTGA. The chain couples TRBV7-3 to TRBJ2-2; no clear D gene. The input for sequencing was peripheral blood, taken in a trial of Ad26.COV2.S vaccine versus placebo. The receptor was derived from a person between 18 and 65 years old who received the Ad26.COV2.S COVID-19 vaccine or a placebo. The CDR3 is CASSLTMANTGELFF. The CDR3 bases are TGTGCCAGCAGCTTAACCATGGCGAACACCGGGGAGCTGTTTTTT.